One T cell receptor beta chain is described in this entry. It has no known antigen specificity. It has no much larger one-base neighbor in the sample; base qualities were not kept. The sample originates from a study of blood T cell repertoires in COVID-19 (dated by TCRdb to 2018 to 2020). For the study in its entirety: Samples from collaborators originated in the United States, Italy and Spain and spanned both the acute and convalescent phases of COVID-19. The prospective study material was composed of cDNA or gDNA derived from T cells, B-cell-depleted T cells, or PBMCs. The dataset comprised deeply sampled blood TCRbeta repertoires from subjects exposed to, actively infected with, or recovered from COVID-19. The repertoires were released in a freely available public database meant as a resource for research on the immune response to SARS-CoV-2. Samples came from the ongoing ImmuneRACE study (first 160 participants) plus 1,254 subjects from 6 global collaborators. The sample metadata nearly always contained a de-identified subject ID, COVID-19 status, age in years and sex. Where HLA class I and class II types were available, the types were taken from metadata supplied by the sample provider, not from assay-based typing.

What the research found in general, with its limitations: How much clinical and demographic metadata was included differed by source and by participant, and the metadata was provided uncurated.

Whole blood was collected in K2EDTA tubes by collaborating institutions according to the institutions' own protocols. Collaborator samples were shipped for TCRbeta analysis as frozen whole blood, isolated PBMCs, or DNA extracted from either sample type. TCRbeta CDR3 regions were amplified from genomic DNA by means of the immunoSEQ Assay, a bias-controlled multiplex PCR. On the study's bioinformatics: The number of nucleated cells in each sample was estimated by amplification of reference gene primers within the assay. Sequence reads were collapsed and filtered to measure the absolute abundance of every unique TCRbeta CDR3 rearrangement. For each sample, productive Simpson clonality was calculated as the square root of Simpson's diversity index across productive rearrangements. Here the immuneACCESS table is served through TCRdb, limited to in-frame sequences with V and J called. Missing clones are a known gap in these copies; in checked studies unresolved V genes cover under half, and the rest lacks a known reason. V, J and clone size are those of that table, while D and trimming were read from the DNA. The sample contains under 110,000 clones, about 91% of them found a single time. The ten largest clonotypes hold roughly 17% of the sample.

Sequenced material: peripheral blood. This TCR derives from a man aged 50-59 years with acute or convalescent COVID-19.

The DNA is as follows: TGTGCCAGCAGCTCTGGACAGGTAAAGAACACTGAAGCTTTCTTT. This gives the protein CASSSGQVKNTEAFF. The chain is encoded by TRBV7-3 joined to TRBJ1-1; TRBD1 aligns with 7 central bases. The CDR3, from cysteine to phenylalanine, totals 15 residues. The entry retains the CDR3 DNA only, 45 bases that are in frame from base 1. Trimming leaves V shorter by 4 bases and J shorter by 1 base, with the junction holding 6 bases beyond the gene matches. Looking up the germline V gene yields CDR1 SGHTA and CDR2 FQGTGA.